This T cell receptor (beta chain) stems from a study of blood T cell repertoires in COVID-19 (dated by TCRdb to about 2020). About the study as a whole: Samples covering the acute and convalescent phases of COVID-19 were provided by collaborators in the United States, Italy and Spain. The prospective study material was composed of cDNA or gDNA derived from T cells, B-cell-depleted T cells, or PBMCs. Deeply sampled blood TCRbeta repertoires from subjects exposed to, actively infected with, or recovered from COVID-19 were included in the dataset. A freely available public database, intended as a resource for researchers studying the immune response to SARS-CoV-2, is where the repertoires were released. Samples were obtained from the ongoing ImmuneRACE study (first 160 participants) and from 1,254 subjects provided by 6 global collaborators. The sample metadata nearly always contained a de-identified subject ID, COVID-19 status, age in years and sex. HLA class I and class II types, where available, came from metadata supplied by the sample provider rather than from assay-based typing.

Each collaborating institution followed its own protocols to collect whole blood in K2EDTA tubes. Collaborator samples were shipped for TCRbeta analysis as frozen whole blood, isolated PBMCs, or DNA extracted from either sample type. Concerning this clone: Its antigen target is currently unknown. Base quality data are lacking; no much larger clone is found one base away.

General study outcomes and caveats: The amount of clinical and demographic metadata varied by source and participant and was provided uncurated.

TCRbeta CDR3 regions were amplified from genomic DNA using the immunoSEQ Assay, a bias-controlled multiplex PCR. The authors processed their data as follows. Within the assay, amplification of reference gene primers was used to estimate how many nucleated cells each sample contained. Sequence reads were collapsed and filtered to measure the absolute abundance of every unique TCRbeta CDR3 rearrangement. For each sample, productive Simpson clonality was calculated as the square root of Simpson's diversity index across productive rearrangements. TCRdb provides this immuneACCESS table in a form limited to in-frame rearrangements. Some clones are lacking; in checked studies, under half of them reflect an unresolved V gene, and why the rest are absent is not known. V, J and clone size are those of that table, while D and trimming were read from the DNA. The table for this sample lists some 100,000 clones; 80% to 90% of them were counted only once. The ten biggest clones cover 7% to 8.5% of the sample.

The TCR was taken from a woman aged 70 to 79 with acute or convalescent COVID-19. Input material: peripheral blood.

The sequenced DNA is TGTGCCAGTAGTCTCCAGGGTTCCAATCAGCCCCAGCATTTT. Its coded protein is CASSLQGSNQPQHF. The rearranged chain carries TRBV19 and TRBJ1-5; a tentative D match to TRBD1 spans 5 bases. CDR1 and CDR2 were assigned from the germline V gene (reference sequence) as LNHDA and SQIVND. V loses 5 bases of germline sequence and J loses 3 bases, and the interval between the two ends is 11 bases. The CDR3 spans 14 residues, from the cysteine through the phenylalanine. Just the 42-base CDR3 DNA is kept, in frame starting at base 1. With the portions outside the CDR3 filled from the reference TRBV19 and TRBJ1-5 genes, the complete variable region becomes DGGITQSPKYLFRKEGQNVTLSCEQNLNHDAMYWYRQDPGQGLRLIYYSQIVNDFQKGDIAEGYSVSREKKESFPLTVTSAQKNPTAFYLCASSLQGSNQPQHFGDGTRLSIL.